This T cell receptor beta chain was identified in a study of T cell changes during pregnancy in multiple sclerosis. Germline lookup yields CDR1 MNHEY and CDR2 SMNVEV (reference sequence). The CDR3 length is 13 residues. V was pared by 6 bases and J by 1 base, with 10 bases between. Clones were read by immunoSEQ multiplex PCR, and TCRdb kept only the in-frame ones, dropping some. In the table there are about 100,000 clones, 85% to 95% of which are singletons. The receptor was isolated from a female donor with multiple sclerosis, enrolled in a pregnancy study. The rearrangement joins TRBV27 to TRBJ2-7; maybe TRBD1 (5 bases). This specimen consisted of peripheral blood, obtained after pregnancy. In nucleotides, the CDR3 is TGTGCCAGCAGAGGACAAATGTCCTACGAGCAGTACTTC. It yields the protein CASRGQMSYEQYF.